This T cell receptor (beta chain) was identified in a study of shared clonotypes between healthy human individuals. The CDR3 extends over 17 amino acids. Losses at the gene ends were 1 base for V and 4 bases for J; bases not matched to a gene: 8. Germline V gene data show CDR1 as SGHTS and CDR2 as YDEGEE. TCRdb's copy holds only in-frame clones and misses some; the assay was immunoSEQ multiplex PCR. This sample has over a million clones, with about three quarters found just once. This receptor was identified in a man aged 18 to 29 in good health. Sample: memory CD4+ T cells sorted from blood. As for subset: CD45RA-negative fraction. The chain has TRBV5-8 and TRBJ2-2; 9 bases map to TRBD2. The CDR3 protein is CASSLFGSGGLTGELFF. CDR3 sequence (DNA): TGTGCCAGCAGCTTGTTCGGTAGCGGGGGACTCACCGGGGAGCTGTTTTTT.